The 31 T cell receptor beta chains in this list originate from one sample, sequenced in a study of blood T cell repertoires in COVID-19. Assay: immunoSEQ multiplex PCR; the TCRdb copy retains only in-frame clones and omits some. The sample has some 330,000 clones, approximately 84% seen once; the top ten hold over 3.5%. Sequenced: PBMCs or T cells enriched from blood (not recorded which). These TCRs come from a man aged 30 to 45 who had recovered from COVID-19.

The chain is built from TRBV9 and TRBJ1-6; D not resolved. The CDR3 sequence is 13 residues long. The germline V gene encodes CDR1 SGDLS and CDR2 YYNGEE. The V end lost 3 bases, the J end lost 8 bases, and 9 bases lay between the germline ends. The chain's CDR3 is CASSATVDSPLHF. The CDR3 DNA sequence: TGTGCCAGCAGCGCCACTGTGGATTCACCCCTCCACTTT.

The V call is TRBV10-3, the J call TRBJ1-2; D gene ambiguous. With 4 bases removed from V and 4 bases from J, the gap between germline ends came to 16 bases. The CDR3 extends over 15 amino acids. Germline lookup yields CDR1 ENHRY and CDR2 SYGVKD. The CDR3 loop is CAISGTERAVYGYTF. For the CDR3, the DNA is TGTGCCATCAGTGGGACGGAGAGGGCGGTCTATGGCTACACCTTC.

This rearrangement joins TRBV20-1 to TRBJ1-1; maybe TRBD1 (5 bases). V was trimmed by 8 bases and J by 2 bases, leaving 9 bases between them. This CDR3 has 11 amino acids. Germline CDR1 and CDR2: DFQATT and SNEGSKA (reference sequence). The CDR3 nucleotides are TGCAGTCCCCAGGGAAACACTGAAGCTTTCTTT. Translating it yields CSPQGNTEAFF.

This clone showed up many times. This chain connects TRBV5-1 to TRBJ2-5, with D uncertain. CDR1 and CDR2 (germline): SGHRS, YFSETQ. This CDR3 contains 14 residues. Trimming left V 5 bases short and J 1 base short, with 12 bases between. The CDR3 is CASRFHSLQETQYF. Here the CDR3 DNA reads TGCGCCAGCAGGTTTCACTCGCTCCAAGAGACCCAGTACTTC.

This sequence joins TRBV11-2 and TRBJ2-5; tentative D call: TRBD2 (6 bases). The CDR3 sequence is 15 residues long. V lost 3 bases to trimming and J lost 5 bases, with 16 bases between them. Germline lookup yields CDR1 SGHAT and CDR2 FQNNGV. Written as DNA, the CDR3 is TGTGCCAGCAGCTTCGGCGGGGTGACGGGGGAGACCCAGTACTTC. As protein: CASSFGGVTGETQYF. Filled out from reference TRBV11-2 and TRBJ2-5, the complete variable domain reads EAGVAQSPRYKIIEKRQSVAFWCNPISGHATLYWYQQILGQGPKLLIQFQNNGVVDDSQLPKDRFSAERLKGVDSTLKIQPAKLEDSAVYLCASSFGGVTGETQYFGPGTRLLVL.

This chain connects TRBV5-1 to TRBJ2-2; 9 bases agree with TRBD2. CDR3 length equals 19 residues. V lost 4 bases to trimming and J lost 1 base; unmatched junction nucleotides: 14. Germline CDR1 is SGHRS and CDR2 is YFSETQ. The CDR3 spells CASSPHRGTSGLNTGELFF. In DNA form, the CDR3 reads TGCGCCAGCAGCCCCCACAGGGGAACTAGCGGGCTGAACACCGGGGAGCTGTTTTTT.

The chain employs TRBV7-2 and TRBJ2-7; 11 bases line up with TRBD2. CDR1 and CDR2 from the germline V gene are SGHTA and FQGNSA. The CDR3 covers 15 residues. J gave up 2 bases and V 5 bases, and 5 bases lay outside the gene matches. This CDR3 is CASSQGLAATYEQYF. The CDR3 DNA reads TGTGCCAGCAGCCAGGGACTAGCGGCTACCTACGAGCAGTACTTC.

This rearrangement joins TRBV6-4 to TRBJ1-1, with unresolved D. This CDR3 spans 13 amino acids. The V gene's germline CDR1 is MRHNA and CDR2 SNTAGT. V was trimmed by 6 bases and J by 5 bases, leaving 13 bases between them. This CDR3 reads CASSEGSGTEAFF. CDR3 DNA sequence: TGTGCCAGCAGCGAGGGTTCGGGAACTGAAGCTTTCTTT.

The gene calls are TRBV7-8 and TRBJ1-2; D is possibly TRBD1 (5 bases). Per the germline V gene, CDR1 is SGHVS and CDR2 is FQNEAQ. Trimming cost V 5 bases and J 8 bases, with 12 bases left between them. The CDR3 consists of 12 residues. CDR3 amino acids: CASSPWGDGYTF. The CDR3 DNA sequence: TGTGCCAGCAGCCCCTGGGGCGACGGCTACACCTTC.

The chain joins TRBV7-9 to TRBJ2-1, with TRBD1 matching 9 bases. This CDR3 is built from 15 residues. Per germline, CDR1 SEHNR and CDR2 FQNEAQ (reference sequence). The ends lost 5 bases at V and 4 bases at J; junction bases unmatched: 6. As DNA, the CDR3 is TGTGCCAGCAGCCAAGGACAGGGGCGTTACAATGAGCAGTTCTTC. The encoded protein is CASSQGQGRYNEQFF.

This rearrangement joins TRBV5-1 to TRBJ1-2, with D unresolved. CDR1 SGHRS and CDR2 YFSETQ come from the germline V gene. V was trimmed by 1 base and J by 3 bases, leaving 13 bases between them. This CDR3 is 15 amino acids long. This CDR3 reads CASSLSAGADYGYTF. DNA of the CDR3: TGCGCCAGCAGCTTGAGTGCGGGCGCGGACTATGGCTACACCTTC.

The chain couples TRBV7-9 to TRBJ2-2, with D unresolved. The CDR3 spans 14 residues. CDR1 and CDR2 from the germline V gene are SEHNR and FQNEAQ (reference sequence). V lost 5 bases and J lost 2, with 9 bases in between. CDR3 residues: CASSRVPNTGELFF. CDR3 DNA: TGTGCCAGCAGCCGGGTCCCTAACACCGGGGAGCTGTTTTTT.

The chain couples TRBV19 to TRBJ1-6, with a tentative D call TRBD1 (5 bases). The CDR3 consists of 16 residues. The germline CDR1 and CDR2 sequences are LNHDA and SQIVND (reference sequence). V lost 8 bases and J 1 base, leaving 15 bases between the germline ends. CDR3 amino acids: CASADIPRSYNSPLHF. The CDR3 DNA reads TGTGCCAGTGCGGACATACCCCGTTCCTATAATTCACCCCTCCACTTT.

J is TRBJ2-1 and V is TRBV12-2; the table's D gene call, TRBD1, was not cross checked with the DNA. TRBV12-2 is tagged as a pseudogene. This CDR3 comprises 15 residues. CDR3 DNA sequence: TGTGCAAGTCGCTTAACACGATTCTCCTACAATGAGCAGTTCTTC. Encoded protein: CASRLTRFSYNEQFF.

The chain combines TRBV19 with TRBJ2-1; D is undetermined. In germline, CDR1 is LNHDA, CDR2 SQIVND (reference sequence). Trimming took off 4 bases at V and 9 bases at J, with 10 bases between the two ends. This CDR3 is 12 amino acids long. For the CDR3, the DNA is TGTGCCAGTAGTACCGGAGTTCCTGAGCAGTTCTTC. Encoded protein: CASSTGVPEQFF.

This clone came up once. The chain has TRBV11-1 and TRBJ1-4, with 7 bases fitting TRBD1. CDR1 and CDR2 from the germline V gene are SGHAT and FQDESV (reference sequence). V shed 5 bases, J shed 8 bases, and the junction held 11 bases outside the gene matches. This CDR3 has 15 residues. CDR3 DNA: TGTGCCAGCAGCCAAGGGACAGTCAATAACGAAAAACTGTTTTTT. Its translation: CASSQGTVNNEKLFF.

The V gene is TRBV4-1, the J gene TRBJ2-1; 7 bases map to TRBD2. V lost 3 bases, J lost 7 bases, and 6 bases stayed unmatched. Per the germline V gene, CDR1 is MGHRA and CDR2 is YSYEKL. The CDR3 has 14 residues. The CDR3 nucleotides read TGCGCCAGCAGCCAGCTGGGGGGGAAGAATGAGCAGTTCTTC. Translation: CASSQLGGKNEQFF.

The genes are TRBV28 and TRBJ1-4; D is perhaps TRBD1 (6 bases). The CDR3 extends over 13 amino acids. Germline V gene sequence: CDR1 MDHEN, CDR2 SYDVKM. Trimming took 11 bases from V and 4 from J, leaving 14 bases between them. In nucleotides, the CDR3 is TGTGCCGGGAGAGGGGGGGTTAATGAAAAACTGTTTTTT. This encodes CAGRGGVNEKLFF.

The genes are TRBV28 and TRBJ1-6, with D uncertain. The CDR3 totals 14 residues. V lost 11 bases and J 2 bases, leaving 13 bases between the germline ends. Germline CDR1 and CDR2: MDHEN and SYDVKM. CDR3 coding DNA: TGTGCCGTCTCAGGAATGCCCTATAATTCACCCCTCCACTTT. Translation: CAVSGMPYNSPLHF.

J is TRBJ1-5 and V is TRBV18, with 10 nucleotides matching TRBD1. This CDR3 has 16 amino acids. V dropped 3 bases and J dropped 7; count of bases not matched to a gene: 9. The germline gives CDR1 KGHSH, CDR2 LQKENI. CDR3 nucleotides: TGTGCCAGCTCACCGATCATGGGACAGGGGTCGCAGCCCCAGCATTTT. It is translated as CASSPIMGQGSQPQHF.

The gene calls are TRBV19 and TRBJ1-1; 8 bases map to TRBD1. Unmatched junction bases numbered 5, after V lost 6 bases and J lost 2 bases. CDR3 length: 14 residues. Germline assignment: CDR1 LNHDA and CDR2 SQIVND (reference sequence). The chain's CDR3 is CASRRDRSNTEAFF. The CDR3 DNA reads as TGTGCCAGTAGACGGGACAGGTCAAACACTGAAGCTTTCTTT.

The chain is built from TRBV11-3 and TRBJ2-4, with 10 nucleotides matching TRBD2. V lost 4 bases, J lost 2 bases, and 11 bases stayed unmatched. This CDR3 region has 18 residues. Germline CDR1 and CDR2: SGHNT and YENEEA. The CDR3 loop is CASSSVAGGYATKNIQYF. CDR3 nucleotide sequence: TGTGCCAGCAGCTCGGTAGCGGGAGGCTATGCCACCAAAAACATTCAGTACTTC.

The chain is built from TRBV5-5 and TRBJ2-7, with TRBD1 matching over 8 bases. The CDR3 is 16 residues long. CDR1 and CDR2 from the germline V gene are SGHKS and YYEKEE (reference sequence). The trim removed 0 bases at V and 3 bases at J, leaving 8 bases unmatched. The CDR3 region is CASSLAPGTGRYEQYF. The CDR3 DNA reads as TGTGCCAGCAGCTTGGCTCCCGGGACAGGTCGCTACGAGCAGTACTTC. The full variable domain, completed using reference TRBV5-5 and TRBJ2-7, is DAGVTQSPTHLIKTRGQQVTLRCSPISGHKSVSWYQQVLGQGPQFIFQYYEKEERGRGNFPDRFSARQFPNYSSELNVNALLLGDSALYLCASSLAPGTGRYEQYFGPGTRLTVT.

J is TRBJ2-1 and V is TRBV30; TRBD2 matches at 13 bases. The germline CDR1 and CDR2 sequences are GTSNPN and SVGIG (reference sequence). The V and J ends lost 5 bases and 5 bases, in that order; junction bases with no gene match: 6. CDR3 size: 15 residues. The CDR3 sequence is CAWGEGLAGNNEQFF. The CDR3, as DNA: TGTGCCTGGGGCGAGGGACTAGCGGGAAACAATGAGCAGTTCTTC.

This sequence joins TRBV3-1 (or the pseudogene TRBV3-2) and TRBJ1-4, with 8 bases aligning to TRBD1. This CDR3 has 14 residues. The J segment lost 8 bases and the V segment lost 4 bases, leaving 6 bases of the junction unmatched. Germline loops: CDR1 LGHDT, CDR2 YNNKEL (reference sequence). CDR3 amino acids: CASSPGQGREKLFF. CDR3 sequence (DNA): TGTGCCAGCAGCCCAGGACAGGGTAGGGAAAAACTGTTTTTT.

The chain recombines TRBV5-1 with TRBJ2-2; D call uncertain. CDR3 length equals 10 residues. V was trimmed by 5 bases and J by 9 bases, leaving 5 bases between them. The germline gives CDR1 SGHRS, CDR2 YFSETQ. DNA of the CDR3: TGCGCCAGCAGGAGATGGGAGCTGTTTTTT. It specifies CASRRWELFF. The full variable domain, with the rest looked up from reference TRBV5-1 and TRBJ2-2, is KAGVTQTPRYLIKTRGQQVTLSCSPISGHRSVSWYQQTPGQGLQFLFEYFSETQRNKGNFPGRFSGRQFSNSRSEMNVSTLELGDSALYLCASRRWELFFGEGSRLTVL.

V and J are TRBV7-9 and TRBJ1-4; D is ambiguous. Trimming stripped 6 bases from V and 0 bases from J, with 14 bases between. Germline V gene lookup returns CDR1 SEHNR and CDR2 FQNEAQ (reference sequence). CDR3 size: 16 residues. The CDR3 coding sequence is TGTGCCAGCAGTCCCGTGGAGAGCTCAACTAATGAAAAACTGTTTTTT. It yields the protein CASSPVESSTNEKLFF.

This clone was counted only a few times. CDR3 nucleotides: TGTGCCAGCACTAGCGGGAGAATGTACGAGCAGTACTTC. This gives the protein CASTSGRMYEQYF. This chain uses TRBV6-5 with TRBJ2-7; the match to TRBD2 covers 10 bases. V trimming: 7 bases; J trimming: 4 bases; junction bases outside the gene matches: 4. The germline V gene has CDR1 MNHEY and CDR2 SVGAGI. This CDR3 contains 13 residues.

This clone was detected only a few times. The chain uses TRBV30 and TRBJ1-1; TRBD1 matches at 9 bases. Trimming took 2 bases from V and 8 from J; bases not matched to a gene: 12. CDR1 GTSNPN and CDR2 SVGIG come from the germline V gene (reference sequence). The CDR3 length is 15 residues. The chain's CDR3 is CAWSPPGTGRLEAFF. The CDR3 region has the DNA TGTGCCTGGAGTCCCCCCGGGACAGGGAGGCTAGAAGCTTTCTTT.

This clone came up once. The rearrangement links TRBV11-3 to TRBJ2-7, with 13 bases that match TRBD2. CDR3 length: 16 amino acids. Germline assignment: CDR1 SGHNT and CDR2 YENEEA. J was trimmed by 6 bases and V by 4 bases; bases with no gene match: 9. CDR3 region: CASSSGLAGDLGEQYF. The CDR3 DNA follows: TGTGCCAGCAGCTCTGGACTAGCGGGAGACCTGGGCGAGCAGTACTTC.

CDR3 amino acids: CASSASGGAYEQYF. The DNA of the CDR3 is TGTGCCAGCAGCGCTAGCGGGGGGGCCTACGAGCAGTACTTC. This chain connects TRBV9 to TRBJ2-7; TRBD2 matches 12 bases. The germline CDR1 and CDR2 sequences are SGDLS and YYNGEE. The V segment lost 3 bases and the J segment 2 bases; nucleotides outside the gene matches: 0. This CDR3 comprises 14 residues.